A selection of T cell receptor beta chains follows, all from one sample in a study of CD8 T cells in ankylosing spondylitis. MiXCR was run by TCRdb on the 5' RACE reads, yielding one entry per CDR3 protein. Of roughly 160,000 distinct CDR3 sequences listed, 11% are singletons. Sample: blood, either unsorted or a sorted T cell fraction (not recorded which). Receptors were obtained from a male donor with ankylosing spondylitis or in good health (not recorded which). Both conserved end residues are part of each CDR3. The D gene is left open where the match is weak. The size entry gives how often the clone was seen (once, few, many) or a class if it is expanded.

clone_size	d_call	j_call	v_call	cdr3_nt	cdr3_aa
many	TRBD1	TRBJ2-2	TRBV4-3	TGCGCCAGCAGACCCGGGACAGGGGGTATCGGGGAGCTGTTTTTT	CASRPGTGGIGELFF
many	-	TRBJ2-2	TRBV2	TGTGCCAGCAGTGAAGCTTCACCGTTGCTGGGGGAGCTGTTTTTT	CASSEASPLLGELFF
many	-	TRBJ1-1	TRBV7-9	TGTGCCAGCAGCTCCTTAGCCATAGAATTCCTGAACACTGAAGCTTTCTTT	CASSSLAIEFLNTEAFF
many	TRBD2	TRBJ2-1	TRBV15	TGTGCCACCAGCAGAGAACGGGAGGCATACTACAATGAGCAGTTCTTC	CATSREREAYYNEQFF
many	-	TRBJ2-1	TRBV29-1	TGCAGCGTTGGGGGGTTAGCGCGAGACAATGAGCAGTTCTTC	CSVGGLARDNEQFF
few	TRBD1	TRBJ1-1	TRBV29-1	TGCAGCGTTTTCCCCCAGGGGGGGCTGAGGACTGAAGCTTTCTTT	CSVFPQGGLRTEAFF
few	-	TRBJ1-1	TRBV7-9	TGTGCCAGCAGATGGGTGGGGGACACTGAAGCTTTCTTT	CASRWVGDTEAFF
many	-	TRBJ2-1	TRBV25-1	TGTGCCAGCAGTGAAGAGGGAGGGGGAAATGAGCAGTTCTTC	CASSEEGGGNEQFF
many	-	TRBJ2-7	TRBV20-1	TGCAGTGCGTACGGGAGAGACAACGAGCAGTACTTC	CSAYGRDNEQYF
few	TRBD2	TRBJ2-1	TRBV7-6	TGTGCCAGCGGCCCTAGCGGGAGCTCCTACAATGAGCAGTTCTTC	CASGPSGSSYNEQFF